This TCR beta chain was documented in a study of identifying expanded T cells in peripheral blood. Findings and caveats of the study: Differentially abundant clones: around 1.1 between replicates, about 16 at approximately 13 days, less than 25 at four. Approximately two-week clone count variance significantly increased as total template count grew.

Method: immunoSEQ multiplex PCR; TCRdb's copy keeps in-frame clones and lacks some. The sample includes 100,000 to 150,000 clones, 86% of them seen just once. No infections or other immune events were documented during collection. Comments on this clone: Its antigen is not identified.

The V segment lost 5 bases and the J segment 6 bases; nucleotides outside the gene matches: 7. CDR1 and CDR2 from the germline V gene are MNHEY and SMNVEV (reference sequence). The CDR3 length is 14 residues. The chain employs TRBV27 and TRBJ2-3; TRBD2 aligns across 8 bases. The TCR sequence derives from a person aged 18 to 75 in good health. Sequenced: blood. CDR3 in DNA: TGTGCCAGCAGTCCCGGGGGGGCATGGGATACGCAGTATTTT. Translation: CASSPGGAWDTQYF.